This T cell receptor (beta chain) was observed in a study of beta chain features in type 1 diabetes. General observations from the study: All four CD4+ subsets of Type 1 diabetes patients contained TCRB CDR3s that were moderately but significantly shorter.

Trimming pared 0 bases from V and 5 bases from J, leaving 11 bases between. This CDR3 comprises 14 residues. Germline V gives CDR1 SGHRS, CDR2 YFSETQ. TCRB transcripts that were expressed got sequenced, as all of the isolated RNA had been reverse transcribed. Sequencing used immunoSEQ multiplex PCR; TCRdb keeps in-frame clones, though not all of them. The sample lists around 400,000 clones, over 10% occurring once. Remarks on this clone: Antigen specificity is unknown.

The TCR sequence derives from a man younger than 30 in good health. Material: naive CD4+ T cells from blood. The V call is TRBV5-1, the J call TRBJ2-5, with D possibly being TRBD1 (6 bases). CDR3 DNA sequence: TGCGCCAGCAGCTTGGCCGGCCAGGGGGAGACCCAGTACTTC. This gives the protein CASSLAGQGETQYF.